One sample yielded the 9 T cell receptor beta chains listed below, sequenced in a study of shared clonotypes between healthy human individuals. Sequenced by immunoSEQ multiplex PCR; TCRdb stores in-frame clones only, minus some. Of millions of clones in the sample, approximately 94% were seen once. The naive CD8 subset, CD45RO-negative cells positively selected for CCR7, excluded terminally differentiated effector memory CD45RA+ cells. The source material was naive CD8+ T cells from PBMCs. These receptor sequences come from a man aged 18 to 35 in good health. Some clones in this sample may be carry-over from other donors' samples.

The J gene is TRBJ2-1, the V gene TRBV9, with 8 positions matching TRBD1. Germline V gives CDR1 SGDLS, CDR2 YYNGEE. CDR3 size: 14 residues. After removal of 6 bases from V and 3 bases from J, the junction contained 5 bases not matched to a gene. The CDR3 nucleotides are TGTGCCAGCACGGAGGACAGGGACTACAATGAGCAGTTCTTC. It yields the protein CASTEDRDYNEQFF. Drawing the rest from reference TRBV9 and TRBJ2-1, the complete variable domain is DSGVTQTPKHLITATGQRVTLRCSPRSGDLSVYWYQQSLDQGLQFLIQYYNGEERAKGNILERFSAQQFPDLHSELNLSSLELGDSALYFCASTEDRDYNEQFFGPGTRLTVL.

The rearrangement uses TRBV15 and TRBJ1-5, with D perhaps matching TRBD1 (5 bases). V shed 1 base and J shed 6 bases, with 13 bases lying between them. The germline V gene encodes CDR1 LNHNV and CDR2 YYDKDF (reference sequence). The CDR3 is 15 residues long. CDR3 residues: CATSRAPGFSQPQHF. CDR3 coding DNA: TGTGCCACCAGCAGAGCGCCAGGGTTTAGTCAGCCCCAGCATTTT.

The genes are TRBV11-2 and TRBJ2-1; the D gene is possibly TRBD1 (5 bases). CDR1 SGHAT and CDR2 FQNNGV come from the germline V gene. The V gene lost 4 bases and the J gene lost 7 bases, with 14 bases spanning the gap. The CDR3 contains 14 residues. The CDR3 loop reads CASSSDPGWNEQFF. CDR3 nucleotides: TGTGCCAGCAGCTCCGATCCAGGGTGGAATGAGCAGTTCTTC.

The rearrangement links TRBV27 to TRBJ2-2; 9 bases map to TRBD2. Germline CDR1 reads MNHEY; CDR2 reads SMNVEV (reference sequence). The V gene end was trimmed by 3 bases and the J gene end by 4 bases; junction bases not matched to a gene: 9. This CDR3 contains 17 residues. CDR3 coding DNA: TGTGCCAGCAGTTTCGGGGCGGGAGGGTTATTCACCGGGGAGCTGTTTTTT. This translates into CASSFGAGGLFTGELFF.

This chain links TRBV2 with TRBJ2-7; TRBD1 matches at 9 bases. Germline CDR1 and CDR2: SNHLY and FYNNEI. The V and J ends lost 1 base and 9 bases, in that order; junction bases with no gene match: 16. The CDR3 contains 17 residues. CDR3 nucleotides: TGTGCCAGCAGTGAAGATGAACACGGGACAGGGAGTCCCGCGCAGTACTTC. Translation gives CASSEDEHGTGSPAQYF.

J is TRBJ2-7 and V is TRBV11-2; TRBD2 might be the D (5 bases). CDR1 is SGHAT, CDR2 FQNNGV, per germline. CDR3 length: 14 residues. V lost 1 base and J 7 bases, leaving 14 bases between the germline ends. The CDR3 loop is CASSLVSGSGEQYF. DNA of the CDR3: TGTGCCAGCAGCTTAGTCTCCGGATCGGGGGAGCAGTACTTC.

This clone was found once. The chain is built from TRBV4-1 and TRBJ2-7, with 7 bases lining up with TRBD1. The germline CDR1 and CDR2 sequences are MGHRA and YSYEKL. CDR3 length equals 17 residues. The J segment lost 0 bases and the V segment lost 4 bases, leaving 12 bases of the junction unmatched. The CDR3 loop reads CASSPISRGTASYEQYF. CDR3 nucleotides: TGCGCCAGCAGCCCCATCTCCCGTGGGACAGCCTCCTACGAGCAGTACTTC.

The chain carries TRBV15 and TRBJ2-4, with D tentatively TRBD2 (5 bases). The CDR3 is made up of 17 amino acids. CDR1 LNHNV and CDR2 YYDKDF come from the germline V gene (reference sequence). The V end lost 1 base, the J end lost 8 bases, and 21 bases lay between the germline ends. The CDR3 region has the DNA TGTGCCACCAGCAGAGGAATTGCCGGGGTCCTCACAGACATTCAGTACTTC. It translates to CATSRGIAGVLTDIQYF.

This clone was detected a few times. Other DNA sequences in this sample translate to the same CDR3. As DNA, the CDR3 is TGTGCCAGCAGCGTAGGGGCAGACCTCTCCTACGAGCAGTACTTC. Protein product: CASSVGADLSYEQYF. The chain links TRBV9 to TRBJ2-7, with no clear D. CDR3 length: 15 residues. Trimming cost V 0 bases and J 0 bases, with 10 bases left between them. CDR1 is SGDLS and CDR2 is YYNGEE in the germline V gene.